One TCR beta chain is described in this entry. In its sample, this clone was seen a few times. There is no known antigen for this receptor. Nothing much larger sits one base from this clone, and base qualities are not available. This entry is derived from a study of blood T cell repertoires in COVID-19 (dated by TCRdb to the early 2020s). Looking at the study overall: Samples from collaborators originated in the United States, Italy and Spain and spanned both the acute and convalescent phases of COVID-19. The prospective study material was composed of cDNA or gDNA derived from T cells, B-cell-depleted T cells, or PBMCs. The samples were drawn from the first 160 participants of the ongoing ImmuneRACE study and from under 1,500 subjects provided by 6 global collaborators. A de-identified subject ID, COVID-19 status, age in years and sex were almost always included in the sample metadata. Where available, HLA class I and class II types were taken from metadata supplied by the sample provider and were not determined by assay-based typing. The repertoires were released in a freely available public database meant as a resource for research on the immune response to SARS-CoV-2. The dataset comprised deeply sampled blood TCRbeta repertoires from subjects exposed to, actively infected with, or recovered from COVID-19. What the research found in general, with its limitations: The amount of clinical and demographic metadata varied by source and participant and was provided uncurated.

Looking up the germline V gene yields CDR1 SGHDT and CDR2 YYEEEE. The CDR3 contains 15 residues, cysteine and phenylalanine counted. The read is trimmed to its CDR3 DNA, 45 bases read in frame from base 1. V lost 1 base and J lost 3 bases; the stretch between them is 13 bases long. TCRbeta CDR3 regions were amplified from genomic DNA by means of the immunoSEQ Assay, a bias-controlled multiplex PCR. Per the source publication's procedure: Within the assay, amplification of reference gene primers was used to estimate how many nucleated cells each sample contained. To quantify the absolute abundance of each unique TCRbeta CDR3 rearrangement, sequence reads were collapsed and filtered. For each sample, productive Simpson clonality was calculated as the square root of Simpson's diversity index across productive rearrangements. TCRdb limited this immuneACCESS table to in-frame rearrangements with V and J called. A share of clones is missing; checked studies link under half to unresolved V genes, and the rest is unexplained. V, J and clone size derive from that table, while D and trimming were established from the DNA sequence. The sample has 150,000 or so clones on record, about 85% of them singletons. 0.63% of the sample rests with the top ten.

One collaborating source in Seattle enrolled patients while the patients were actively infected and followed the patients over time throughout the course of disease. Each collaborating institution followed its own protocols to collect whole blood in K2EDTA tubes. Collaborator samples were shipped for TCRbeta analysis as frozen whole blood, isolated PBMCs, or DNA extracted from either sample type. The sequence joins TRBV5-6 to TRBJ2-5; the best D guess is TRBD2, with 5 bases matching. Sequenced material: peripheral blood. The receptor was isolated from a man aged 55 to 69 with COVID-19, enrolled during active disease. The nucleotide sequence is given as TGTGCCAGCAGCTTGCTGGGGTTCGGGGAAGAGACCCAGTACTTC. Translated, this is CASSLLGFGEETQYF. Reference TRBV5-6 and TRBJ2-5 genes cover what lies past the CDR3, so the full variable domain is DAGVTQSPTHLIKTRGQQVTLRCSPKSGHDTVSWYQQALGQGPQFIFQYYEEEERQRGNFPDRFSGHQFPNYSSELNVNALLLGDSALYLCASSLLGFGEETQYFGPGTRLLVL.